This T cell receptor (beta chain) was captured in a study of blood T cell repertoires in COVID-19. Turning to the study itself: Spain, Italy and the United States supplied samples that represented acute and convalescent COVID-19. PBMCs, B-cell-depleted T cells, or T cells provided the cDNA or gDNA that made up the material.

As handled by the study authors: It was from reference gene primer amplification that nucleated cell counts were estimated. The protocol was immunoSEQ multiplex PCR, while the TCRdb copy is restricted to in-frame clones and leaves out a portion. From that table come the V and J calls and clone size; the DNA was used to work out D and trimming. The sample contains more than 250,000 clones, roughly 84% of which appear only once. The CDR3 totals 12 residues. Trimming pared 5 bases from V and 1 base from J, leaving 4 bases between. Germline loops: CDR1 KGHDR, CDR2 SFDVKD. The TCR originated in a human donor in a cohort sampled during active COVID-19. The chain uses TRBV24-1 and TRBJ1-1; no firm D call. The sample consisted of peripheral blood. For the CDR3, the DNA is TGTGCCACCAGTGCCGGGAACACTGAAGCTTTCTTT. Its translation: CATSAGNTEAFF.